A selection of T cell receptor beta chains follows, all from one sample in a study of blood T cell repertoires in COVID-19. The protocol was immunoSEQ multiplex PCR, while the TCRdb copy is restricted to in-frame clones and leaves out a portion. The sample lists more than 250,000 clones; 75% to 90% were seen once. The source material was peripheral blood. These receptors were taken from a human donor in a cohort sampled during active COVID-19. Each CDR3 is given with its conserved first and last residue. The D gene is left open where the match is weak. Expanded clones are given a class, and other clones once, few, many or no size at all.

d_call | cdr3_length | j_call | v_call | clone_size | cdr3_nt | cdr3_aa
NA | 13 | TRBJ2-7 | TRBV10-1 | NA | TGCGCCAGCAATCCAGCGGGTTCCTACGAGCAGTACTTC | CASNPAGSYEQYF
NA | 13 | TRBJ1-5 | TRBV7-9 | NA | TGTGCCAGCAGCTTAGGGGCCGGTCAGCCCCAGCATTTT | CASSLGAGQPQHF
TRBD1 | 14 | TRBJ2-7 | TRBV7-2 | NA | TGTGCCAGCAGCTTACCGGGCAGGGGGCGGGAGCAGTACTTC | CASSLPGRGREQYF
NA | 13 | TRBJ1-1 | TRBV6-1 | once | TGTGCCAGCAGTGAACAGCGGGGCACTGAAGCTTTCTTT | CASSEQRGTEAFF
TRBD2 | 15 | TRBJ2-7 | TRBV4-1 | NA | TGCGCCAGCAGCCCTCCTAGCGGGGGGGCGAGGGAGCAGTACTTC | CASSPPSGGAREQYF
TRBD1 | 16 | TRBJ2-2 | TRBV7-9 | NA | TGTGCCAGCAGCCCCCGGACAGGGGGCAACACCGGGGAGCTGTTTTTT | CASSPRTGGNTGELFF
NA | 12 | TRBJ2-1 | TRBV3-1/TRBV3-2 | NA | TGTGCCAGCAGCCAAGAACGGGGTGAGCAGTTCTTC | CASSQERGEQFF
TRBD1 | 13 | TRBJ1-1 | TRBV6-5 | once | TGTGCCAGCAGGGGGACAGGGAACACTGAAGCTTTCTTT | CASRGTGNTEAFF
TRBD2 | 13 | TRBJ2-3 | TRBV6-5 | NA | TGTGCCAGCAAGAGTATGGCGGGGGGTACGCAGTATTTT | CASKSMAGGTQYF
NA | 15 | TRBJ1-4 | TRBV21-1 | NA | TGTGCCAGCAGCAAAGGTTCGGCAGGCCTCGAAAAACTGTTTTTT | CASSKGSAGLEKLFF
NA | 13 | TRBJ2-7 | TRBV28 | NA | TGTGCCAGCAGTAGCCCGGGGGTATACGAGCAGTACTTC | CASSSPGVYEQYF
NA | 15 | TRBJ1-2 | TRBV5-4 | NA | TGTGCCAGCAGCTTGGATGGCAGGGTAGGGTATGGCTACACCTTC | CASSLDGRVGYGYTF
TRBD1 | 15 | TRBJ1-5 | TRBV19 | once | TGTGCCAGTATGGGACAGGGGGCGCGCAATCAGCCCCAGCATTTT | CASMGQGARNQPQHF
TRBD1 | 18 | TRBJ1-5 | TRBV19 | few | TGTGCCAGTAGTATAGGGGGACAGACCCGTTATAGCAATCAGCCCCAGCATTTT | CASSIGGQTRYSNQPQHF
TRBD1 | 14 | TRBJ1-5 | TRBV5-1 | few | TGCGCCAGCAGCTTGGGGACAGGGAATCAGCCCCAGCATTTT | CASSLGTGNQPQHF
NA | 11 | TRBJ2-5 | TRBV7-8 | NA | TGTGCCAGCAGCGGGGGGGAGACCCAGTACTTC | CASSGGETQYF